This T cell receptor (beta chain) stems from a study of blood T cell repertoires in COVID-19. Overall study context: The United States, Italy and Spain supplied acute and convalescent COVID-19 samples. In each case, the material was cDNA or gDNA derived from T cells, B-cell-depleted T cells, or PBMCs.

Germline values: CDR1 SGHDT, CDR2 YYEEEE. There are 15 residues in the CDR3. The V segment lost 0 bases and the J segment 4 bases; nucleotides outside the gene matches: 4. Original handling: Estimation of nucleated cell counts was performed using reference gene primer amplification. The repertoire was sequenced with immunoSEQ multiplex PCR; TCRdb's copy has only in-frame clones and lacks some. Clone size and V and J calls were adopted from that table, with D and trimming inferred from the DNA. In the table there are over 200,000 clones, 80% to 85% of which are singletons. The chain uses TRBV5-6 and TRBJ1-5; TRBD1 agrees at 7 bases. Sequencing was done on a sample of peripheral blood. This clonotype was sampled from a human donor in a cohort sampled during active COVID-19. In nucleotides, the CDR3 is TGTGCCAGCAGCTTGGGTGCAGGGGGTAATCAGCCCCAGCATTTT. Protein: CASSLGAGGNQPQHF.